The 13 T cell receptor beta chains in this list originate from one sample, sequenced in a study of OX40 agonist ivuxolimab in advanced cancers. Clones were sequenced by immunoSEQ multiplex PCR, and TCRdb holds only the in-frame ones, with some missing. Here the sample spans 50,000 to 65,000 clones, around 92% being singletons. Sequences were derived from CD4+ or CD8+ T cells sorted from blood, sampled in a trial of the OX40 agonist ivuxolimab. The receptors stem from an adult with an advanced solid tumor such as melanoma, head and neck, liver or kidney cancer.

J is TRBJ1-2 and V is TRBV27; D may be TRBD1 (6 bases). Trimming took 6 bases from V and 6 from J, leaving 23 bases between them. Germline V CDR1 and CDR2: MNHEY, SMNVEV (reference sequence). The CDR3 spans 16 residues. The CDR3 is CASSPLNWGRGDGYTF. As DNA, the CDR3 is TGTGCCAGCAGCCCCTTAAATTGGGGGCGTGGGGATGGCTACACCTTC.

The chain combines TRBV15 with TRBJ1-6; 8 nucleotides agree with TRBD1. This CDR3 comprises 14 residues. Germline V gene data show CDR1 as LNHNV and CDR2 as YYDKDF (reference sequence). V was clipped by 6 bases and J by 5 bases; unmatched bases: 3. The CDR3 bases are TGTGCCACCAGTACGACAGGGGATAATTCACCCCTCCACTTT. Protein sequence: CATSTTGDNSPLHF. Together with reference TRBV15 and TRBJ1-6, the CDR3 gives the full variable domain: DAMVIQNPRYQVTQFGKPVTLSCSQTLNHNVMYWYQQKSSQAPKLLFHYYDKDFNNEADTPDNFQSRRPNTSFCFLDIRSPGLGDTAMYLCATSTTGDNSPLHFGNGTRLTVT.

The V and J genes are TRBV7-3 and TRBJ1-2, with 8 nucleotides matching TRBD1. Germline V gene sequence: CDR1 SGHTA, CDR2 FQGTGA. This CDR3 is 14 amino acids long. J gave up 4 bases and V 3 bases, and 4 bases lay outside the gene matches. CDR3 sequence: CASSLTGESYGYTF. DNA for the CDR3: TGTGCCAGCAGCTTGACAGGGGAGAGCTATGGCTACACCTTC.

The rearrangement joins TRBV7-3 to TRBJ2-3, with 8 bases that match TRBD2. Unmatched junction bases numbered 7, after V lost 6 bases and J lost 2 bases. The germline V gene encodes CDR1 SGHTA and CDR2 FQGTGA. The CDR3 consists of 15 residues. The CDR3: CASSEFGGATDTQYF. The CDR3 bases are TGTGCCAGCAGTGAGTTCGGGGGGGCCACAGATACGCAGTATTTT. The full variable domain, its missing parts supplied by reference TRBV7-3 and TRBJ2-3, is GAGVSQTPSNKVTEKGKYVELRCDPISGHTALYWYRQSLGQGPEFLIYFQGTGAADDSGLPNDRFFAVRPEGSVSTLKIQRTERGDSAVYLCASSEFGGATDTQYFGPGTRLTVL.

The chain recombines TRBV9 with TRBJ2-4; 9 bases align to TRBD2. CDR1 and CDR2 from the germline V gene are SGDLS and YYNGEE. The CDR3 contains 15 residues. The junction had 11 bases not matched to a gene; V was cut back by 4 bases and J by 9 bases. In DNA, the CDR3 is TGTGCCAGCAGCCCATACAGGTCGCGGGGGGGCATTCAGTACTTC. It specifies CASSPYRSRGGIQYF.

The gene calls are TRBV14 and TRBJ1-4, with D tentatively TRBD1 (5 bases). The germline V and J ends were trimmed by 1 base and 3 bases, with 9 bases remaining between them. Germline values: CDR1 SGHDN, CDR2 FVKESK. This CDR3 comprises 15 residues. The CDR3 DNA is TGTGCCAGCAGCCAAGTTCGGGGACCTAATGAAAAACTGTTTTTT. Translated, it gives CASSQVRGPNEKLFF. The entire variable domain, with the rest obtained from reference TRBV14 and TRBJ1-4, is as follows: EAGVTQFPSHSVIEKGQTVTLRCDPISGHDNLYWYRRVMGKEIKFLLHFVKESKQDESGMPNNRFLAERTGGTYSTLKVQPAELEDSGVYFCASSQVRGPNEKLFFGSGTQLSVL.

The V gene is TRBV6-5, the J gene TRBJ2-2; no clear D. Germline CDR1 MNHEY, CDR2 SVGAGI. This CDR3 contains 14 residues. Trimming cost V 7 bases and J 2 bases, with 11 bases left between them. CDR3: CASKRPYNTGELFF. The CDR3 nucleotides read TGTGCCAGCAAACGACCATACAACACCGGGGAGCTGTTTTTT.

The V gene is TRBV2, the J gene TRBJ2-1, with D hard to call. Germline loops: CDR1 SNHLY, CDR2 FYNNEI. The V and J ends lost 11 bases and 5 bases respectively, with 7 bases between them. This CDR3 contains 10 residues. CDR3 nucleotide sequence: TGTGCCTGCCTTGACAATGAGCAGTTCTTC. Its protein product is CACLDNEQFF.

CDR3 nucleotide sequence: TGCGCCAGCAGCCAGGGTGGGGGAGCCTACAATGAGCAGTTCTTC. This codes for CASSQGGGAYNEQFF. The chain employs TRBV4-3 and TRBJ2-1, with D possibly called TRBD1 or TRBD2 (5 bases each). Between the trimmed V and J ends, which lost 3 bases and 2 bases, there was a span of 11 bases. Germline lookup yields CDR1 LGHNA and CDR2 YSLEER. The length of the CDR3 is 15 residues.

This clone was seen more than once but under ten times. The genes are TRBV12-1 and TRBJ2-3. TRBV12-1 is reported as a pseudogene. The CDR3 loop spans 13 amino acids. This CDR3 is CASSSGSADTQYF. In DNA, the CDR3 is TGTGCCAGCAGCTCTGGGTCCGCAGATACGCAGTATTTT.

The genes are TRBV11-2 and TRBJ1-2; D not certain. V lost 5 bases and J lost 7, with 11 bases in between. The CDR3 loop spans 12 amino acids. Germline V CDR1 and CDR2: SGHAT, FQNNGV. The CDR3 region has the DNA TGTGCCAGCAGCACGCCGCCCCGTGGCTACACCTTC. Translation gives CASSTPPRGYTF.

This clone was recorded only once. V and J are TRBV7-6 and TRBJ2-6; D is unresolved. From germline, CDR1 is SGHVS and CDR2 FNYEAQ. V lost 1 base and J lost 2, with 6 bases in between. This CDR3 contains 15 residues. The CDR3 protein is CASSLGGTGANVLTF. CDR3 bases: TGTGCCAGCAGCTTAGGCGGTACTGGGGCCAACGTCCTGACTTTC.

This chain links TRBV4-2 with TRBJ1-1; D possibly corresponds to TRBD1 (5 bases). Germline V lookup: CDR1 LGHNA, CDR2 YNFKEQ. This CDR3 has 14 amino acids. V was shortened by 1 base and J by 4 bases, with 10 bases between the two germline ends. CDR3 bases: TGTGCCAGCAGCCAAGGTCGGGGCCCCACTGAAGCTTTCTTT. Amino acid sequence: CASSQGRGPTEAFF.